This TCR beta chain is from a study of T cells of healthy individuals. This CDR3 has 13 residues. V was pared by 9 bases and J by 1 base, with 7 bases between. The germline CDR1 and CDR2 sequences are MGHDK and SYGVNS. The table lists this clonotype with a count of one. MiXCR was run by TCRdb on the 5' RACE reads, yielding one entry per CDR3 protein. The table includes around 53,000 distinct CDR3 sequences, 14% to 15% detected once. V and J are TRBV25-1 and TRBJ2-6; D remains ambiguous. The sequence derives from a human donor in good health. The CDR3 DNA reads TGTGCCAGTTTAGAATCTGGGGCCAACGTCCTGACTTTC. It specifies CASLESGANVLTF. The full variable domain, completed using reference TRBV25-1 and TRBJ2-6, is EADIYQTPRYLVIGTGKKITLECSQTMGHDKMYWYQQDPGMELHLIHYSYGVNSTEKGDLSSESTVSRIRTEHFPLTLESARPSHTSQYLCASLESGANVLTFGAGSRLTVL.